This T cell receptor beta chain was captured by sequencing in a study of OX40 agonist ivuxolimab in advanced cancers. General study findings and limits: Still undetermined is the antigen specificity of the expanded peripheral T cells.

Germline V gives CDR1 SGHNT, CDR2 YYREEE (reference sequence). V was pared by 0 bases and J by 5 bases, with 9 bases between. CDR3 length equals 14 residues. Some clones are missing from TCRdb's copy, which holds only in-frame ones; the method was immunoSEQ multiplex PCR. The table has 65,000 or so clones, around 84% seen once; the top ten hold about 2%. Turning to this clone: Its matching antigen is unknown.

Here the sequenced sample was CD4+ or CD8+ T cells sorted from blood, taken in a trial of the OX40 agonist ivuxolimab. This sequence was found in an adult with an advanced solid tumor such as melanoma, head and neck, liver or kidney cancer. The chain joins TRBV5-4 to TRBJ1-5; D remains unclear. CDR3 sequence reads: CASSLVGGDQPQHF. For the CDR3, the DNA is TGTGCCAGCAGCTTGGTAGGCGGGGATCAGCCCCAGCATTTT.